Shown below are 26 T cell receptor beta chains from a single sample sequenced in a study of T cells expressing NK-cell markers. TCRdb re-called the 5' RACE reads; every CDR3 protein appears as one record, without DNA. The sample has just under 150,000 distinct CDR3 sequences. Sequencing was carried out using blood T cells: a sorted CD56 or NKG2C T cell subset, CD4+ or CD8+ T cells, or bulk PBMC T cells (not recorded which). The receptor set was obtained from a man between 18 and 29 years old in good health.

The chain uses TRBV11-2 and TRBJ2-1. Germline V gives CDR1 SGHAT, CDR2 FQNNGV. This CDR3 has 16 residues. This CDR3 reads CASSSTLGHVYNEQFF.

The rearrangement joins TRBV9 to TRBJ1-3; no DNA is available, so the TRBD1 call from TCRdb remains unchecked. CDR3 length: 15 amino acids. The V gene's germline CDR1 is SGDLS and CDR2 YYNGEE. The CDR3 spells CASSGGQGGGNTIYF.

The chain is built from TRBV9 and TRBJ2-3; checking the TCRdb D call of TRBD2 is not possible without DNA. Germline loops: CDR1 SGDLS, CDR2 YYNGEE. The CDR3 contains 17 residues. The chain's CDR3 is CASSVVGLAGPTDTQYF.

The rearrangement uses TRBV7-2 and TRBJ2-5; the TRBD1 assignment by TCRdb is unverifiable without DNA. CDR3 size: 14 residues. The V gene's germline CDR1 is SGHTA and CDR2 FQGNSA. The CDR3 region is CASSLYRGKETQYF.

The gene calls are TRBV27 and TRBJ2-5; TCRdb's D call of TRBD1 is untestable without DNA. The CDR3 spans 14 residues. Germline CDR1 MNHEY, CDR2 SMNVEV (reference sequence). CDR3 in amino acids: CASSTRTGQETQYF.

V usage is TRBV10-2 and J usage is TRBJ2-3; TCRdb names TRBD2, which stays unverified in the absence of DNA. Germline V gives CDR1 WSHSY, CDR2 SAAADI. The CDR3 has 14 amino acids. CDR3 sequence reads: CASTSAGGGDTQYF.

This rearrangement joins TRBV6-1 to TRBJ2-3; the D call of TRBD2 rests on TCRdb alone, since no DNA is present to check it. The CDR3 is 17 amino acids. Germline CDR1 and CDR2: MNHNS and SASEGT. CDR3 in amino acids: CASSPSRGKERTDTQYF.

The chain joins TRBV3-1 to TRBJ2-1; the D call from TCRdb, TRBD2, cannot be confirmed without DNA. This CDR3 comprises 16 residues. The germline V gene encodes CDR1 LGHDT and CDR2 YNNKEL (reference sequence). CDR3 amino acids: CASSLKLAGQDHEQFF.

CDR3 region: CATGSSDTQYF. V is TRBV7-9 and J is TRBJ2-3. The germline CDR1 and CDR2 sequences are SEHNR and FQNEAQ (reference sequence). The CDR3 has 11 amino acids. Full variable domain (missing parts from reference TRBV7-9 and TRBJ2-3): DTGVSQNPRHKITKRGQNVTFRCDPISEHNRLYWYRQTLGQGPEFLTYFQNEAQLEKSRLLSDRFSAERPKGSFSTLEIQRTEQGDSAMYLCATGSSDTQYFGPGTRLTVL.

The chain uses TRBV11-1 and TRBJ2-3; checking the TCRdb D call of TRBD1 is not possible without DNA. CDR1 is SGHAT, CDR2 FQDESV, per germline (reference sequence). CDR3 size: 18 residues. The CDR3 sequence is CASTPSVSGWVVTDTQYF.

CDR3 region: CASSPGTGDEKLFF. The chain is built from TRBV4-1 and TRBJ1-4; TCRdb's D gene call, TRBD1, goes unchecked for lack of DNA. There are 14 residues in the CDR3. The germline V gene encodes CDR1 MGHRA and CDR2 YSYEKL.

The CDR3 protein is CASSFGQLSSYNSPLHF. This sequence joins TRBV2 and TRBJ1-6; there is no DNA to check the TCRdb D call of TRBD1. Germline V gene sequence: CDR1 SNHLY, CDR2 FYNNEI. The CDR3 consists of 17 residues.

The rearrangement joins TRBV7-9 to TRBJ2-2; without DNA, the TCRdb call of TRBD1 cannot be checked. Per germline, CDR1 SEHNR and CDR2 FQNEAQ (reference sequence). The length of the CDR3 is 14 residues. This CDR3 is CAGGSGARTGELFF.

The V and J genes are TRBV5-1 and TRBJ2-1; TCRdb lists TRBD2, though no DNA is available to test this call. The CDR3 is 16 residues long. Germline lookup yields CDR1 SGHRS and CDR2 YFSETQ. The CDR3 is CASSFPSAGGHNEQFF.

This chain uses TRBV27 with TRBJ2-3; no DNA is available, so the TRBD2 call from TCRdb remains unchecked. Germline values: CDR1 MNHEY, CDR2 SMNVEV (reference sequence). The CDR3 spans 15 residues. CDR3 region: CASSTIAGSSDTQYF.

The gene calls are TRBV12-3 or TRBV12-4 and TRBJ2-5; TCRdb names TRBD1, which stays unverified in the absence of DNA. This CDR3 is 17 amino acids long. CDR3 protein: CASSPTGSPLYQETQYF.

The chain links TRBV19 to TRBJ2-2; lacking DNA, the TRBD1 call made by TCRdb goes unchecked. CDR1 and CDR2 (germline): LNHDA, SQIVND (reference sequence). This CDR3 has 14 amino acids. The CDR3 protein is CATYDRASTGELFF. Drawing the rest from reference TRBV19 and TRBJ2-2, the complete variable domain is DGGITQSPKYLFRKEGQNVTLSCEQNLNHDAMYWYRQDPGQGLRLIYYSQIVNDFQKGDIAEGYSVSREKKESFPLTVTSAQKNPTAFYLCATYDRASTGELFFGEGSRLTVL.

V usage is TRBV5-1 and J usage is TRBJ2-3. The CDR3 runs 16 residues. Germline CDR1 SGHRS, CDR2 YFSETQ. The CDR3 loop is CASSLPRSKSTDTQYF.

The chain uses TRBV19 and TRBJ1-1. In germline, CDR1 is LNHDA, CDR2 SQIVND (reference sequence). CDR3 size: 15 residues. CDR3 residues: CASSIVGQVNTEAFF.

The V gene is TRBV25-1, the J gene TRBJ2-3; the D gene TCRdb calls, TRBD1, cannot be checked with no DNA. Germline assignment: CDR1 MGHDK and CDR2 SYGVNS. The CDR3 loop spans 16 amino acids. CDR3 loop: CASSEWDTLNTDTQYF. Combining the CDR3 with reference TRBV25-1 and TRBJ2-3 gives the whole variable domain EADIYQTPRYLVIGTGKKITLECSQTMGHDKMYWYQQDPGMELHLIHYSYGVNSTEKGDLSSESTVSRIRTEHFPLTLESARPSHTSQYLCASSEWDTLNTDTQYFGPGTRLTVL.

V is TRBV11-2 and J is TRBJ1-1. CDR3 size: 11 residues. Germline CDR1 and CDR2: SGHAT and FQNNGV. CDR3 sequence reads: CASSSLTEAFF.

The rearrangement uses TRBV7-6 and TRBJ1-1; absent DNA, TCRdb's TRBD1 call cannot be checked. The CDR3 runs 15 residues. Germline V CDR1 and CDR2: SGHVS, FNYEAQ. The CDR3 loop is CASRPQNQGGTEAFF.

The chain recombines TRBV21-1 with TRBJ1-5; with no DNA, the TCRdb D assignment of TRBD1 cannot be verified. TRBV21-1 is reported as a pseudogene. The CDR3 runs 17 residues. The CDR3 here is CASSPYPRGKSNQPQHF.

The chain employs TRBV25-1 and TRBJ1-1. Germline V gene sequence: CDR1 MGHDK, CDR2 SYGVNS. The length of the CDR3 is 13 residues. CDR3: CACRENMNTEAFF.

The chain joins TRBV3-1 to TRBJ1-1. From germline, CDR1 is LGHDT and CDR2 YNNKEL (reference sequence). CDR3 length: 16 amino acids. The CDR3 reads CASSPGGQGMNTEAFF. Looking up the rest from reference TRBV3-1 and TRBJ1-1 gives the full variable domain: DTAVSQTPKYLVTQMGNDKSIKCEQNLGHDTMYWYKQDSKKFLKIMFSYNNKELIINETVPNRFSPKSPDKAHLNLHINSLELGDSAVYFCASSPGGQGMNTEAFFGQGTRLTVV.

This rearrangement joins TRBV30 to TRBJ2-1; TCRdb's D call of TRBD1 is untestable without DNA. From germline, CDR1 is GTSNPN and CDR2 SVGIG (reference sequence). The CDR3 runs 17 residues. This CDR3 is CAWSSEGQLDPYNEQFF.